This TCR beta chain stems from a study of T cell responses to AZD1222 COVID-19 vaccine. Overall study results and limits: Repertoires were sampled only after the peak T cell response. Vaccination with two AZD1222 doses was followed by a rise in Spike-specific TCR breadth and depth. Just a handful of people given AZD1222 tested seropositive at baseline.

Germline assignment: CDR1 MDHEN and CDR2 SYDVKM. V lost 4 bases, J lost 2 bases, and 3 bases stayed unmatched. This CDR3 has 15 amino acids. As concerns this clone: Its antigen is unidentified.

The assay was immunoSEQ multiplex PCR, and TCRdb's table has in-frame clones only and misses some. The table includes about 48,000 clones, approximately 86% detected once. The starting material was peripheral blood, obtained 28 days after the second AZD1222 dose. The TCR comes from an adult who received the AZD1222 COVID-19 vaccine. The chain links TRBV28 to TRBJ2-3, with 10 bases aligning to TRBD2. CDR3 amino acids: CASSSLAGDTDTQYF. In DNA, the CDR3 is TGTGCCAGCAGTTCGCTAGCGGGAGACACAGATACGCAGTATTTT.